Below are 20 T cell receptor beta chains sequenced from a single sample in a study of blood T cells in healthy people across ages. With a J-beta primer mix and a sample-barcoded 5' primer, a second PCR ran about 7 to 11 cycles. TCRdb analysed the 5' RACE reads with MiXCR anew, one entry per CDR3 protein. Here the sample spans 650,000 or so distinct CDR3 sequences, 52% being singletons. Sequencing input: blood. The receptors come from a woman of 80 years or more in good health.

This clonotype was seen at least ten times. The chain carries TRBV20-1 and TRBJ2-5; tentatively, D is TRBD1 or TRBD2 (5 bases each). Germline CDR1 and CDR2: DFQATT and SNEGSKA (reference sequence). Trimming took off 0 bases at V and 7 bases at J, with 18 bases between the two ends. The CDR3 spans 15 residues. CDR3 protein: CSARDATGFGGTQYF. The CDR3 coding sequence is TGCAGTGCTAGAGATGCCACAGGTTTTGGAGGGACCCAGTACTTC.

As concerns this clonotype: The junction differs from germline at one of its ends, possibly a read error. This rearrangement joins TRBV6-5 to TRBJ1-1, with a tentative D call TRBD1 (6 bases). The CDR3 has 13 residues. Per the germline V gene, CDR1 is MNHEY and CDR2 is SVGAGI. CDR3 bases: TGTGCCGGCAGTTACTCGACAGGTTCTGAAGCTTTCTTT. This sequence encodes CAGSYSTGSEAFF.

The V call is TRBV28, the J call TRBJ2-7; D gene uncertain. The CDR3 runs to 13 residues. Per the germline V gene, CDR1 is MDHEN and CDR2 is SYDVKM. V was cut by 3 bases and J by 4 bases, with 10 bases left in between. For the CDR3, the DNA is TGTGCCAGCAGTTTTAACCCCGGGTACGAGCAGTACTTC. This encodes CASSFNPGYEQYF.

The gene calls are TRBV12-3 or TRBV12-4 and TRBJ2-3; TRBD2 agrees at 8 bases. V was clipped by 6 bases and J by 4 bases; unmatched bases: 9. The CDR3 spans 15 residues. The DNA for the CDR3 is TGTGCCAGCAGCCATGGCGGGGGGCGGCCAGATACGCAGTATTTT. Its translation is CASSHGGGRPDTQYF.

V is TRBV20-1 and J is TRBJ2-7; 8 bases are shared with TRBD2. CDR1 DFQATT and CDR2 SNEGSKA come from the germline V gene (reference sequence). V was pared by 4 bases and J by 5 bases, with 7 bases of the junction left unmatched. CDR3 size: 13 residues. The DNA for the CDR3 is TGCAGTGCTATAAGCGGGAGTATCGACGAGCAGTACTTC. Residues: CSAISGSIDEQYF.

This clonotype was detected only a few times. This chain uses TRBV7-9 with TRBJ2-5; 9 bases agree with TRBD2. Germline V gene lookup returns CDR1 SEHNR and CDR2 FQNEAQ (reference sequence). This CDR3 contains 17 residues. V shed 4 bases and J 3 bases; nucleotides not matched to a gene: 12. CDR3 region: CASSSRFKRGEEETQYF. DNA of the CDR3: TGTGCCAGCAGCTCGCGATTTAAGCGGGGGGAGGAAGAGACCCAGTACTTC.

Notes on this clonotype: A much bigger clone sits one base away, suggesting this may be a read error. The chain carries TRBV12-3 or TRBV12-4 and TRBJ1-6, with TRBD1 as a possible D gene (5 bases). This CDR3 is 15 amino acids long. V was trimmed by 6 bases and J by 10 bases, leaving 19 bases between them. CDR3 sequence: CASSLAGTRVSPLHF. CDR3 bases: TGTGCCAGCAGCCTCGCCGGGACTCGGGTGTCACCCCTCCACTTT.

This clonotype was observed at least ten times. DNA for the CDR3: TGCGCCAGCAGCTTGGCTCCCCAGCTGGTAGATACGCAGTATTTT. Residues: CASSLAPQLVDTQYF. V gene TRBV5-1 combines with J gene TRBJ2-3; D ambiguous. The V end was cut by 0 bases, the J end by 5 bases, with 13 bases between. Germline values: CDR1 SGHRS, CDR2 YFSETQ. This CDR3 has 15 amino acids.

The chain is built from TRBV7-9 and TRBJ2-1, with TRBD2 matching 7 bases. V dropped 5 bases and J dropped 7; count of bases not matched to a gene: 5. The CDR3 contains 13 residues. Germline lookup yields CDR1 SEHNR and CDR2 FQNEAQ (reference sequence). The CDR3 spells CASSIQAGNEQFF. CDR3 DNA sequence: TGTGCCAGCAGCATACAAGCGGGAAATGAGCAGTTCTTC.

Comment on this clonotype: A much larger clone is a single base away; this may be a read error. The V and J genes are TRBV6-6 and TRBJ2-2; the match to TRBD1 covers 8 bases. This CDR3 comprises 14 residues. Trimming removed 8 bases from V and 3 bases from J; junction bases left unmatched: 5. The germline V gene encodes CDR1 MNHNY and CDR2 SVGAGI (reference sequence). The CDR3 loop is CASGSQGDTGELFF. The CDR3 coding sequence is TGTGCCAGCGGGTCACAGGGGGACACCGGGGAGCTGTTTTTT.

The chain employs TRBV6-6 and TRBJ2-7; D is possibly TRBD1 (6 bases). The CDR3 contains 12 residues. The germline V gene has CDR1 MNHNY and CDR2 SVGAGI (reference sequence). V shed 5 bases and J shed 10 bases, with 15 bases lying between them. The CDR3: CASSRLQGHQYF. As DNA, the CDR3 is TGTGCCAGCAGTCGACTACAGGGTCACCAGTACTTC.

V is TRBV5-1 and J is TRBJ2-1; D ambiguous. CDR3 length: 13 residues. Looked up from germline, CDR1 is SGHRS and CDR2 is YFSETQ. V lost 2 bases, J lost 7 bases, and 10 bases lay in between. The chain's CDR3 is CASSFGRKNEQFF. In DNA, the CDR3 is TGCGCCAGCAGCTTCGGACGGAAGAATGAGCAGTTCTTC.

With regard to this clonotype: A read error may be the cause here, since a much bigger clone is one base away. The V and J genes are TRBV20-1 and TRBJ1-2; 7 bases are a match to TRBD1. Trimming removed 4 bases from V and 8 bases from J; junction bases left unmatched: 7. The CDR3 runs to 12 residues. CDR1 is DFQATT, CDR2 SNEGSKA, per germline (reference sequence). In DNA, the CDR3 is TGCAGTGCTAATACAGGGGCGTCAGGCTACACCTTC. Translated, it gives CSANTGASGYTF.

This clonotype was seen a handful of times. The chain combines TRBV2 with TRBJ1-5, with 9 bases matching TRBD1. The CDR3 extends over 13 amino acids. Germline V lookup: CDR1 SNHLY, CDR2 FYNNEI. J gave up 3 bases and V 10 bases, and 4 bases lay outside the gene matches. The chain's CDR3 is CATQQGANQPQHF. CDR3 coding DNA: TGTGCCACCCAACAGGGGGCCAATCAGCCCCAGCATTTT.

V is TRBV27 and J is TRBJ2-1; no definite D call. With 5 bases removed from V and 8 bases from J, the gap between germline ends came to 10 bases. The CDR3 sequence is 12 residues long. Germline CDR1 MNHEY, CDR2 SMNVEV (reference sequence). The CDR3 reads CASSPNVHEQFF. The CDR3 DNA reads TGTGCCAGCAGTCCCAACGTACATGAGCAGTTCTTC.

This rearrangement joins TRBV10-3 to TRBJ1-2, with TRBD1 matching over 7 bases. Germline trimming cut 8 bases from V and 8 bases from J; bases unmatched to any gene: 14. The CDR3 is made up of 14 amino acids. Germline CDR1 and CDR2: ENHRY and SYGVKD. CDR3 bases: TGTGCCATCGGCGGCGGAGACAGGGATGGAGGCTACACCTTC. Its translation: CAIGGGDRDGGYTF.

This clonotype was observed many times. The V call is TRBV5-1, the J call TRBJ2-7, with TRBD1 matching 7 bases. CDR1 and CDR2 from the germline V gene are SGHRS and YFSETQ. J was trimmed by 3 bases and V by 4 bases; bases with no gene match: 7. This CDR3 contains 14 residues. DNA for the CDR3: TGCGCCAGCAGCAGGGACAGTATACGCTACGAGCAGTACTTC. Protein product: CASSRDSIRYEQYF. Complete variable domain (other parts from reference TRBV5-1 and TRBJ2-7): KAGVTQTPRYLIKTRGQQVTLSCSPISGHRSVSWYQQTPGQGLQFLFEYFSETQRNKGNFPGRFSGRQFSNSRSEMNVSTLELGDSALYLCASSRDSIRYEQYFGPGTRLTVT.

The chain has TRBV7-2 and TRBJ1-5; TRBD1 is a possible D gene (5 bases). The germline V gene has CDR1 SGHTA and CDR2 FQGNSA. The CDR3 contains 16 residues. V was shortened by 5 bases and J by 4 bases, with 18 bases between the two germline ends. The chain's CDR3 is CASSHYARAGNQPQHF. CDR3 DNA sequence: TGTGCCAGCAGCCATTATGCCAGGGCAGGTAATCAGCCCCAGCATTTT. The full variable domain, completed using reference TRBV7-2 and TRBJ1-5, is GAGVSQSPSNKVTEKGKDVELRCDPISGHTALYWYRQSLGQGLEFLIYFQGNSAPDKSGLPSDRFSAERTGGSVSTLTIQRTQQEDSAVYLCASSHYARAGNQPQHFGDGTRLSIL.

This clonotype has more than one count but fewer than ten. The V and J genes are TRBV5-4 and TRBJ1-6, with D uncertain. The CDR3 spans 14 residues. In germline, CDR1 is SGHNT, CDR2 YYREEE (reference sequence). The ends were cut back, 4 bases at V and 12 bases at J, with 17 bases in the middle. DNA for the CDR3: TGTGCCAGCAGCACAGAAGGGCTGGGCGGACCCCTCCACTTT. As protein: CASSTEGLGGPLHF.

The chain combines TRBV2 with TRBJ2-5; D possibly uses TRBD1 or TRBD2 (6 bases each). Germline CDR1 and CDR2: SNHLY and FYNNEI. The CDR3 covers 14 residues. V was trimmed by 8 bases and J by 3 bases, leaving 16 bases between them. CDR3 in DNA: TGTGCCAGCCTTCGGAGGGGGGCGAAAGAGACCCAGTACTTC. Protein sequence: CASLRRGAKETQYF.